This T cell receptor beta chain came from a study of T-cell reconstitution after alpha-beta-depleted transplantation in children. Study results and limitations: Reportedly, only several hundred clones from non-depleted graft cells drove alpha-beta T-cell counts at about two months. After transplant, high TCRbeta diversity at day 60 in some patients arose from surviving recipient T cells and thymic progenitors.

TCRbeta library preparation incorporated unique molecular identifiers. TCRdb re-derived calls from the PCR reads in MiXCR, one entry per CDR3 protein. The sample carries approximately 79,000 distinct CDR3 sequences, 15% to 20% recorded once. This clonotype was observed a few times. Its target is unknown. Specimen: PBMCs, mostly from graft donor cells, collected 360 days after TCRalphabeta/CD19-depleted stem cell transplant. The clonotype comes from a male patient between 2 and 10 years old who had a stem cell transplant for acute lymphoblastic leukemia, so the T cells may come from the graft donor.

The CDR3 DNA is TGTGCCAGCAAAGCCGGGACTAGCGGTCACAATGAGCAGTTCTTC. Protein: CASKAGTSGHNEQFF. This chain links TRBV27 with TRBJ2-1; 11 bases are a match to TRBD2. This CDR3 is built from 15 residues. CDR1 MNHEY and CDR2 SMNVEV come from the germline V gene (reference sequence). Trimming took 7 bases from V and 5 from J; bases not matched to a gene: 7.